This T cell receptor (beta chain) came from a study of cytomegalovirus exposure and HLA in healthy donors. Across the study: HLA-typed donors were the source of approximately 88 million unique TCRs held in an early data release.

As regards this clone: Its antigen is unidentified.

The PCR employed 60 Vbeta primers together with 13 Jbeta primers. Method: immunoSEQ multiplex PCR; TCRdb's copy keeps in-frame clones and lacks some. The profile shows about 140,000 clones, approximately 84% of them singletons. Germline CDR1 is MDHEN and CDR2 is SYDVKM. This CDR3 spans 16 amino acids. The ends were cut back, 4 bases at V and 0 bases at J, with 13 bases in the middle. The study, taken as a whole, reports: Across HLA loci, a later analysis found differing TCR association rates, with DRB1 most and HLA-C fewest. Reportedly, fewer N-insertions than the approximately 690-donor mean appeared in an Asian-associated ancestry cluster in a later analysis. Certain indistinguishable V segments, among them TRBV6-2 and TRBV6-3, were excluded.

What was sequenced was PBMCs. The chain combines TRBV28 with TRBJ1-3; no clear D gene. The clonotype comes from a woman between 55 and 75 years old in good health and CMV-seropositive. CDR3 amino acids: CASSSEGPSSGNTIYF. The DNA of the CDR3 is TGTGCCAGCAGTTCTGAGGGCCCGAGCTCTGGAAACACCATATATTTT.